These 11 T cell receptor beta chains share one sample of origin, sequenced in a study of shared clonotypes between healthy human individuals. Clones were sequenced by immunoSEQ multiplex PCR, and TCRdb holds only the in-frame ones, with some missing. Of about 2.3 million clones in the sample, over 85% were seen once. Sequencing was done on a sample of naive CD4+ T cells from PBMCs. Noted subset: CD45RA+ positively selected. These receptors were collected from a man aged 18 to 29 in good health. Some clones in this sample may be carry-over from other donors' samples.

This rearrangement joins TRBV4-1 to TRBJ2-7; either TRBD1 or TRBD2 may fit D (6 bases each). The CDR3 spans 15 residues. Trimming shortened V by 0 bases and J by 7 bases, and 16 bases separated the two germline ends. Germline lookup yields CDR1 MGHRA and CDR2 YSYEKL. CDR3 amino acids: CASSQDFGGPWEQYF. DNA for the CDR3: TGCGCCAGCAGCCAAGATTTCGGGGGCCCTTGGGAGCAGTACTTC.

The chain is built from TRBV19 and TRBJ2-5; 12 nucleotides match TRBD2. V lost 5 bases and J lost 5; bases outside the gene matches: 9. Germline V lookup: CDR1 LNHDA, CDR2 SQIVND (reference sequence). This CDR3 contains 16 residues. The CDR3 is CASSGGLAGTQETQYF. In DNA, the CDR3 is TGTGCCAGTAGTGGAGGACTAGCGGGGACTCAGGAGACCCAGTACTTC.

The V call is TRBV19, the J call TRBJ2-7, with 7 bases aligning to TRBD2. CDR3 size: 15 residues. The V gene end was trimmed by 1 base and the J gene end by 3 bases; junction bases not matched to a gene: 6. CDR1 is LNHDA, CDR2 SQIVND, per germline (reference sequence). CDR3 nucleotide sequence: TGTGCCAGTAGTATAGGTCCTAGCGGAATCTACGAGCAGTACTTC. This encodes CASSIGPSGIYEQYF.

A note on this clone: Additional DNA sequences in this sample encode the identical CDR3. V gene TRBV5-1 combines with J gene TRBJ2-7, with D possibly matching TRBD2 (6 bases). There are 15 residues in the CDR3. Germline V lookup: CDR1 SGHRS, CDR2 YFSETQ. Trimming took off 0 bases at V and 2 bases at J, with 12 bases between the two ends. The CDR3, as DNA: TGCGCCAGCAGCTTGGTTGGGGGAGGCGCCTACGAGCAGTACTTC. Protein sequence: CASSLVGGGAYEQYF.

This chain links TRBV6-1 with TRBJ1-5; 7 bases align to TRBD1. Looked up from germline, CDR1 is MNHNS and CDR2 is SASEGT. This CDR3 has 14 residues. Trimming at V came to 2 bases and at J to 9 bases, leaving 7 bases not matched to a gene. CDR3 nucleotides: TGTGCCAGCAGTGAATCCGGACAGGCGGGGCCCCAGCATTTT. Protein product: CASSESGQAGPQHF.

The rearrangement links TRBV5-4 to TRBJ2-5, with TRBD2 identical over 10 bases. Germline CDR1 SGHNT, CDR2 YYREEE (reference sequence). This CDR3 comprises 13 residues. The J segment lost 13 bases and the V segment lost 4 bases, leaving 10 bases of the junction unmatched. CDR3 in DNA: TGTGCCAGCAGCACTAGCGGGGACAGTTTACGGTACTTC. It is translated as CASSTSGDSLRYF.

The rearrangement joins TRBV5-1 to TRBJ1-3; D might be TRBD1 (5 bases). Germline V gene lookup returns CDR1 SGHRS and CDR2 YFSETQ. Trimming removed 4 bases at V and 4 bases at J, with 12 bases between. The length of the CDR3 is 14 residues. The CDR3 here is CASSLADRGNTIYF. Here the CDR3 DNA reads TGCGCCAGCAGCCTGGCTGACAGAGGAAACACCATATATTTT.

The chain recombines TRBV6-5 with TRBJ2-7, with TRBD2 identical over 7 bases. The germline V gene encodes CDR1 MNHEY and CDR2 SVGAGI. Trimming cost V 0 bases and J 3 bases; bases outside gene matches: 5. This CDR3 is built from 15 residues. CDR3 nucleotide sequence: TGTGCCAGCAGTTACTCAGCCTCGGGGGGCTACGAGCAGTACTTC. Translated: CASSYSASGGYEQYF.

About this clone: This same CDR3 is encoded by further DNA sequences in the sample. This chain links TRBV5-1 with TRBJ1-2; D unresolved. The CDR3 consists of 13 residues. The V end was cut by 0 bases, the J end by 2 bases, with 5 bases between. Germline loops: CDR1 SGHRS, CDR2 YFSETQ. CDR3 amino acids: CASSLVGNYGYTF. CDR3 in DNA: TGCGCCAGCAGCTTGGTAGGGAACTATGGCTACACCTTC.

The V gene is TRBV6-5, the J gene TRBJ2-2, with no clear D. Germline CDR1 MNHEY, CDR2 SVGAGI. CDR3 size: 14 residues. V dropped 5 bases and J dropped 0 bases, with 7 bases sitting between them. Here the CDR3 reads CASSRQSNTGELFF. The DNA of the CDR3 is TGTGCCAGCAGTCGGCAGTCGAACACCGGGGAGCTGTTTTTT.

V and J are TRBV4-1 and TRBJ1-3, with TRBD1 identical over 7 bases. Per the germline V gene, CDR1 is MGHRA and CDR2 is YSYEKL. The junction had 18 bases not matched to a gene; V was cut back by 0 bases and J by 1 base. The CDR3 sequence is 21 residues long. This chain's CDR3 is CASSQEGPVPGQWSSGNTIYF. DNA of the CDR3: TGCGCCAGCAGCCAAGAAGGACCCGTACCGGGACAGTGGTCGTCTGGAAACACCATATATTTT.